This TCR beta chain was captured by sequencing in a study of blood T cells in healthy people across ages. Study results and caveats: Unsorted PBMC material precluded a definitive naive versus antigen-experienced comparison. Diversity estimated from one million T cells was considered an underestimate.

V was pared by 1 base and J by 5 bases, with 14 bases between. Germline lookup yields CDR1 SGHTA and CDR2 FQGTGA. This CDR3 comprises 15 residues. Regarding this clonotype: What it binds is unknown.

Sample-barcoded 5' priming and a J-beta primer mix drove a second PCR of about 6 to 12 cycles. TCRdb re-called the 5' RACE reads through MiXCR, storing one row per CDR3 protein. Counted here are under 1,100,000 distinct CDR3 sequences, roughly a quarter occurring once; the ten biggest clones make up less than 0.85%. Separately, the same data were catalogued under a study of T cells of mothers and their children. Per that study: The donor cohort consisted of a few healthy Caucasian mothers and their six children.

The clonotype originates from a girl aged 2-10 years in good health. This sequence joins TRBV7-3 and TRBJ1-1, with D possibly matching TRBD1 (5 bases). Input material: blood. CDR3 loop: CASSLMTAGWTEAFF. The DNA of the CDR3 is TGTGCCAGCAGCTTAATGACGGCAGGGTGGACTGAAGCTTTCTTT.